This TCR beta chain was captured in a study of T cells in Graves' hyperthyroidism and ophthalmopathy. General study results and limits: Most thyroid clonotypes expanded above 0.001 were also detected in blood. Ophthalmopathy was identified by the model a median approximately 6.4 months ahead of onset.

V was clipped by 3 bases and J by 0 bases, with 5 bases between them. This CDR3 spans 13 amino acids. Amplified TCR beta CDR3 regions derived from RNA transcripts. TCR CDR3 regions were first amplified by RT-PCR with HTBI primers. TCRdb independently ran MiXCR on the multiplex PCR reads; one entry per CDR3 protein. The sample has fewer than 350,000 distinct CDR3 sequences, 10% to 15% seen once. Researchers barred patients who had uncontrolled infection, other autoimmune disease, pregnancy or lactation. At first hyperthyroidism diagnosis, before any ophthalmopathy symptoms, the blood sample was collected. Many counts were recorded for this clonotype. What it binds is not known.

Sequencing used blood. The V gene is TRBV12-3 or TRBV12-4, the J gene TRBJ1-1; the D is unclear. This clonotype was sampled from a woman aged 25-40 years with Graves' hyperthyroidism that later progressed to Graves' ophthalmopathy. CDR3: CASSFEMNTEAFF. CDR3 bases: TGTGCCAGCAGTTTTGAGATGAACACTGAAGCTTTCTTT.